This T cell receptor (beta chain) stems from a study of PD-L1 blockade in urothelial cancer. TCRdb's copy holds only in-frame clones and misses some; the assay was immunoSEQ multiplex PCR. The table shows about 50,000 clones, with about 81% occurring only once. The sample's time point: pretreatment peripheral blood. This clone came up a few times. This sequence originates from a man between 65 and 85 years old with urothelial cancer. Sequencing was performed on PBMCs, taken around atezolizumab (anti-PD-L1) treatment.

The CDR3 sequence is CASSLASSDTQYF. The CDR3 nucleotides read TGTGCCAGCAGCTTGGCTTCTTCAGATACGCAGTATTTT. The chain recombines TRBV5-4 with TRBJ2-3, with no clear D. Trimming removed 0 bases at V and 4 bases at J, with 6 bases between. This CDR3 contains 13 residues. Germline CDR1 is SGHNT and CDR2 is YYREEE (reference sequence).